Listed below are T cell receptor beta chains from one sample, sequenced in a study of B cell selection in AIRE deficiency. Repertoires were generated with immunoSEQ multiplex PCR, while TCRdb's copy carries only in-frame clones and drops some. Of tens of thousands of clones detected, around 90% appear once; the ten largest clones hold 1.4%. Material: CD4+CD25+ Tregs sorted from PBMCs. These TCRs come from a human donor in good health. Each CDR3 is given with its conserved first and last residue. The D gene is left open where the match is weak. Some rows mark clone size as missing; the rest say once, few, many or name a class of expanded clone.

d_gene,len,j_gene,abundance,v_gene,CDR3aa,CDR3nt
TRBD1,14,TRBJ2-1,NA,TRBV5-1,CASRAPGQTNEQFF,TGCGCCAGCAGAGCACCGGGACAGACTAATGAGCAGTTCTTC
NA,12,TRBJ1-2,few,TRBV5-1,CASSLGTYGYTF,TGCGCCAGCAGCTTGGGCACGTATGGCTACACCTTC
NA,14,TRBJ1-1,NA,TRBV19,CASSLITPGASAFF,TGTGCCAGTAGTTTAATAACCCCCGGGGCCTCTGCTTTCTTT
TRBD1,11,TRBJ1-2,NA,TRBV7-6,CASGTATGYTF,TGTGCCAGCGGGACAGCCACTGGCTACACCTTC
NA,14,TRBJ1-2,NA,TRBV7-2,CASSLTQSIYGYTF,TGTGCCAGCAGCTTGACCCAAAGTATCTATGGCTACACCTTC
NA,15,TRBJ2-1,NA,TRBV7-3,CASSLYSGVYNEQFF,TGTGCCAGCAGCTTGTACAGCGGAGTGTACAATGAGCAGTTCTTC
NA,13,TRBJ2-3,NA,TRBV11-1,CASSLYAQDTQYF,TGTGCCAGCAGCTTATACGCTCAAGATACGCAGTATTTT
TRBD2,17,TRBJ2-5,NA,TRBV11-2,CASSPTSGGAWGETQYF,TGTGCCAGCAGCCCGACTAGCGGGGGGGCTTGGGGAGAGACCCAGTACTTC
NA,14,TRBJ1-2,NA,TRBV6-1,CASSSPRAKRGYTF,TGTGCCAGCAGTTCCCCTCGGGCTAAGAGAGGCTACACCTTC
NA,13,TRBJ2-3,NA,TRBV2,CASSWRARDTQYF,TGTGCCAGCAGTTGGAGGGCCAGGGATACGCAGTATTTT
NA,15,TRBJ1-6,once,TRBV18,CASSPLPTENSPLHF,TGTGCCAGCTCACCGCTCCCGACGGAGAATTCACCCCTCCACTTT
NA,11,TRBJ1-2,NA,TRBV6-1,CASSLPYGYTF,TGTGCCAGCAGCCTGCCTTATGGCTACACCTTC
NA,13,TRBJ1-4,NA,TRBV6-5,CASSYRGREKLFF,TGTGCCAGCAGTTACCGGGGAAGGGAAAAACTGTTTTTT
NA,15,TRBJ2-7,NA,TRBV2,CASSLAVTSYSEQYF,TGTGCCAGCAGTTTAGCAGTCACCTCTTACTCCGAGCAGTACTTC
NA,14,TRBJ2-7,NA,TRBV5-4,CASSPTRVSTEQYF,TGTGCCAGCAGCCCCACCAGGGTATCCACTGAGCAGTACTTC
NA,12,TRBJ1-2,NA,TRBV30,CAWSGVYYGYTF,TGTGCCTGGAGCGGGGTCTACTATGGCTACACCTTC
NA,17,TRBJ1-1,NA,TRBV5-1,CASSDPRVWGSNTEAFF,TGCGCCAGCAGCGACCCCAGGGTCTGGGGGTCGAACACTGAAGCTTTCTTT
NA,15,TRBJ2-1,once,TRBV10-1,CASSESRLAWNEQFF,TGCGCCAGCAGTGAGTCGAGGCTAGCGTGGAATGAGCAGTTCTTC
TRBD2,13,TRBJ2-7,NA,TRBV7-2,CASSLAGGYEQYF,TGTGCCAGCAGCTTAGCGGGGGGGTACGAGCAGTACTTC
TRBD1,14,TRBJ2-7,NA,TRBV4-1,CASSQTGGIYEQYF,TGCGCCAGCAGCCAAACAGGGGGCATCTACGAGCAGTACTTC
NA,13,TRBJ1-2,NA,TRBV7-9,CASSLGARRGYTF,TGTGCCAGCAGCTTAGGGGCCCGGCGCGGCTACACCTTC
NA,13,TRBJ2-3,NA,TRBV6-6,CASAGQPRDTQYF,TGTGCCAGCGCCGGGCAGCCCAGAGATACGCAGTATTTT
NA,16,TRBJ1-1,NA,TRBV11-3,CASSTVGGPRNTEAFF,TGTGCCAGCAGTACGGTGGGAGGCCCGCGGAACACTGAAGCTTTCTTT
TRBD1,16,TRBJ2-2,NA,TRBV9,CASSATTGGNTGELFF,TGTGCCAGCAGCGCCACGACAGGGGGAAACACCGGGGAGCTGTTTTTT
NA,15,TRBJ1-2,NA,TRBV5-3,CASSAASQGIGGYTF,TGTGCCAGCAGCGCAGCCTCTCAGGGAATCGGGGGCTACACCTTC
TRBD1,14,TRBJ2-3,NA,TRBV18,CASTTGVGADTQYF,TGTGCCAGCACCACAGGGGTCGGGGCAGATACGCAGTATTTT
TRBD2,13,TRBJ2-3,few,TRBV7-2,CASRLAGADTQYF,TGTGCCAGCAGACTAGCGGGGGCAGATACGCAGTATTTT
NA,12,TRBJ1-1,NA,TRBV27,CASSFPNTEAFF,TGTGCCAGCAGTTTCCCGAACACTGAAGCTTTCTTT
NA,13,TRBJ2-7,once,TRBV7-2,CASSWGPAYEQYF,TGTGCCAGCAGCTGGGGGCCCGCCTACGAGCAGTACTTC
TRBD2,16,TRBJ2-5,NA,TRBV7-9,CASSLGASGSQETQYF,TGTGCCAGCAGCTTAGGGGCTAGCGGGAGTCAAGAGACCCAGTACTTC
TRBD1,15,TRBJ1-6,NA,TRBV19,CASSPYAGGFSPLHF,TGTGCCAGTAGCCCATATGCAGGGGGCTTTTCACCCCTCCACTTT
NA,13,TRBJ1-1,NA,TRBV5-1,CASSSDSGAEAFF,TGCGCCAGCAGCTCGGACTCGGGGGCTGAAGCTTTCTTT
NA,16,TRBJ2-5,NA,TRBV5-1,CASSLVSGPSQETQYF,TGCGCCAGCAGCTTGGTCTCGGGGCCTTCCCAAGAGACCCAGTACTTC
NA,16,TRBJ2-3,NA,TRBV7-3,CASSLDGSGGTDTQYF,TGTGCCAGCAGCTTAGACGGGAGTGGGGGCACAGATACGCAGTATTTT
NA,17,TRBJ2-2,NA,TRBV27,CASSLGSDPSNTGELFF,TGTGCCAGCAGTTTGGGTTCGGACCCGTCCAACACCGGGGAGCTGTTTTTT
TRBD1,14,TRBJ2-7,NA,TRBV10-3,CAIAETGAVYEQYF,TGTGCCATCGCGGAGACAGGGGCGGTCTACGAGCAGTACTTC
NA,11,TRBJ2-7,few,TRBV5-1,CASSPSYEQYF,TGCGCCAGCAGCCCCTCCTACGAGCAGTACTTC
NA,14,TRBJ1-1,NA,TRBV4-1,CASSLGVEFTEAFF,TGCGCCAGCAGCCTCGGGGTGGAGTTCACTGAAGCTTTCTTT
TRBD2,15,TRBJ2-7,NA,TRBV4-2,CASSQVGLAGDEQYF,TGTGCCAGCAGCCAAGTGGGACTAGCGGGAGACGAGCAGTACTTC
NA,16,TRBJ1-5,NA,TRBV19,CASSIDSRGRDQPQHF,TGTGCCAGTAGTATAGACTCCCGGGGGAGGGATCAGCCCCAGCATTTT
NA,13,TRBJ2-7,NA,TRBV5-4,CASSGQNRDEQYF,TGTGCCAGCAGCGGGCAAAACAGGGACGAACAGTACTTC